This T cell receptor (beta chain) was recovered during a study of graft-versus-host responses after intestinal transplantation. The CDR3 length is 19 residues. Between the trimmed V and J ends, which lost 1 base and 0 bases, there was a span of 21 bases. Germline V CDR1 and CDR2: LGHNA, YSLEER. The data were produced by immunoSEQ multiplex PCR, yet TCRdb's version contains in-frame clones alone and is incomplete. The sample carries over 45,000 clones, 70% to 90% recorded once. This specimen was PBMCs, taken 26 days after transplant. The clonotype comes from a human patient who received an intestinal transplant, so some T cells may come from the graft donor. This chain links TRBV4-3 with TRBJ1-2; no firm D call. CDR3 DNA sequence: TGCGCCAGCAGCCAAGTTATGAGGGCAGGATGGCGAACTAACTATGGCTACACCTTC. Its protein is CASSQVMRAGWRTNYGYTF.